This T cell receptor beta chain was retrieved from a study of cytomegalovirus exposure and HLA in healthy donors (dated by TCRdb to the late 2010s). About the investigation overall: According to a later analysis, one platform produced both the 110 or so validation repertoires and the roughly 640 repertoires of the first cohort. Along with the approximately 650-subject first cohort, a separate validation cohort of over 90 different subjects was used. The study aimed to test whether signatures of past pathogen exposure could be identified by cataloging public T cell receptors. High-throughput TCR immunosequencing, statistical association of individual TCRs with disease status, and machine learning were combined to predict cytomegalovirus infection status. Results the study describes overall, beyond this receptor: In a later analysis, TCRs clustered in the first cohort were found to also tend to co-occur in the 120 or so validation repertoires, with about 93% of cluster scores above 0. Cytomegalovirus status was reported to be diagnosed by the classifier with high specificity and sensitivity in both the original and validation cohorts. In vitro tests confirmed that a few of the cytomegalovirus-associated TCR beta chains recognize cytomegalovirus antigens. It was suggested by the authors that the approach could potentially be generalized to other disease states and immunological phenotypes. In the study, roughly 160 TCR beta chains were listed as associated with cytomegalovirus. A later analysis had no HLA typing for the validation cohort, so co-occurrence there was scored across all 110 or so repertoires. While some public TCRs were present in many individuals, most TCR sequences turned up only very rarely across donors.

V trim: 5 bases; J trim: 5 bases; unmatched bases: 11. According to the germline V gene (reference sequence), CDR1 reads SEHNR and CDR2 reads FQNEAQ. The CDR3 holds 16 amino acids from the cysteine to the phenylalanine. Only CDR3 DNA remains: 48 bases, in frame from the first base. The library was made by the immunoSEQ multiplex PCR assay. The paper's data handling went like this. To diagnose cytomegalovirus status from the catalog of TCR beta chain sequences, a statistical classification framework was built. TCRdb's version of the immuneACCESS table is confined to in-frame rearrangements and falls short of the full clone set. An unresolved V gene accounts for under half of the shortfall where checked; the remainder is of unknown origin. V, J and clone size were drawn from that table, and D and trimming were deduced from the DNA. The sample data list more than 200,000 clones, and less than 90% of these were observed just once. The ten largest clones add up to 12% of the sample.

Donors formed part of the validation cohort, which comprised some 120 subjects and was distinct from the first cohort of 550 to 850 subjects. Note on this clone: There is no known antigen for this receptor. No base quality values were provided; no much bigger clone lies one nucleotide off.

Sequencing was performed on PBMCs. The origin of this receptor is a man between 18 and 35 years old in good health and CMV-seropositive. Recombination joined TRBV7-9 with TRBJ1-2, and 10 junctional nucleotides match TRBD1. The DNA sequence reads TGTGCCAGCAGCCGACAGCGGACAGGGGGGGTGTATGGCTACACCTTC. The resulting protein is CASSRQRTGGVYGYTF.